This T cell receptor beta chain was recorded in a study of breast tumors, draining lymph nodes, adjacent tissues (dated by TCRdb to the mid-2010s). Study-wide context: Breast cancer patients provided tumor, adjacent nontumor tissue and axillary lymph nodes, and the study compared the TCR beta repertoires across these three sources. The study was designed to assess the relationships and possible T-cell exchange between tumor, surrounding tissue and draining lymph node repertoires in human breast cancer. Broad study findings and their caveats: The data were judged consistent with most tumor T cells deriving from the lymph node and then expanding within tumor tissue. Tumor T-cell repertoires showed less diversity than lymph node repertoires and more diversity than nontumor tissue repertoires, and tumor T-cell repertoires showed preferential V and J gene usage. The conclusion that tumor T cells originate in lymph nodes was presented as consistent with a hypothesis rather than as directly demonstrated. Tumor and nontumor tissue repertoires were found to be significantly more similar in luminal-like than in basal-like breast cancer.

Concerning this clonotype: It lacks a known antigen. Base qualities are not provided; no much larger clone lies one nucleotide away.

Data came from an Illumina HiSeq 2000. TCR beta chain libraries were generated by multiplex PCR amplification. High-throughput sequencing was used to analyze the amplified TCR beta chain products. TCRdb reprocessing: public reads trimmed at Q25 with fastp, clones called with MiXCR, in-frame beta chains kept. Identical CDR3 protein sequences are pooled into one entry, listed with their most common genes and DNA. The table for this sample lists over 35,000 distinct CDR3 sequences; roughly 32% of them were counted only once. The biggest ten clones account for approximately 10% of the sample. From a lookup of the germline V gene, CDR1 and CDR2 are SGHTS and YDEGEE. Unmatched junction bases come to 9, with V trimmed by 5 bases and J by 2 bases. The CDR3 numbers 15 residues from cysteine through phenylalanine. Kept here is only the CDR3 DNA, which spans 45 bases and is read in frame from base 1.

The source material was breast tumor tissue. Here the chain combines TRBV5-8 and TRBJ2-7; 8 central bases correspond to TRBD1. The receptor was derived from a female donor with breast cancer. Some clones in this sample may be carry-over from other donors' samples. The base sequence is TGTGCCAGCAGACCAGCCGGGACAGGTGCCTACGAGCAGTACTTC. Its product reads: CASRPAGTGAYEQYF.